Listed here are 11 T cell receptor beta chains from one sample, sequenced in a study of CD8+ T cells in alopecia areata. cDNA serving as the sequencing template came from extracted, reverse transcribed RNA. Sequencing was performed with immunoSEQ multiplex PCR; in TCRdb, only in-frame clones are kept and a portion is missing. The sample records tens of thousands of clones, roughly half being singletons. Sequencing was done on a sample of NKG2D-high CD8+ T cells sorted from blood. The receptors come from a human donor with alopecia areata.

The chain has TRBV29-1 and TRBJ1-4; D possibly corresponds to TRBD1 (5 bases). The length of the CDR3 is 14 residues. V lost 6 bases, J lost 6 bases, and 17 bases lay in between. Per the germline V gene, CDR1 is SQVTM and CDR2 is ANQGSEA. The CDR3 DNA follows: TGCAGCGTCGGGGGAAGTAGCGAGGATGAAAAACTGTTTTTT. It encodes CSVGGSSEDEKLFF.

The rearrangement joins TRBV5-1 to TRBJ2-3; tentatively, D is TRBD1 or TRBD2 (5 bases each). Trimming pared 1 base from V and 4 bases from J, leaving 16 bases between. Looked up from germline, CDR1 is SGHRS and CDR2 is YFSETQ. CDR3 length: 16 amino acids. CDR3 sequence (DNA): TGCGCCAGCAGCTTGATCATGGGGGTGAGCGCAGATACGCAGTATTTT. Its protein product is CASSLIMGVSADTQYF.

This clone occurred once. This chain connects TRBV30 to TRBJ2-5; D uncertain. CDR3 length: 12 amino acids. V was cut by 1 base and J by 1 base, with 4 bases left in between. From germline, CDR1 is GTSNPN and CDR2 SVGIG (reference sequence). The CDR3 DNA is TGTGCCTGGAGTGGCCTCCAAGAGACCCAGTACTTC. Its protein product is CAWSGLQETQYF.

This clone was seen only a few times. As DNA, the CDR3 is TGTGCCAGCAGAGACACCAAGCAGTTCTTC. It is translated as CASRDTKQFF. The chain links TRBV28 to TRBJ2-1; D remains unclear. V lost 6 bases and J lost 11, with 8 bases in between. CDR1 is MDHEN and CDR2 is SYDVKM in the germline V gene. The CDR3 totals 10 residues.

This clone was picked up a small number of times. The V call is TRBV29-1, the J call TRBJ2-3; D not certain. CDR1 and CDR2 from the germline V gene are SQVTM and ANQGSEA. Trimming took off 8 bases at V and 1 base at J, with 7 bases between the two ends. The CDR3 has 11 amino acids. The chain's CDR3 is CSTRGTDTQYF. The CDR3 bases are TGCAGCACCCGGGGCACAGATACGCAGTATTTT.

The rearrangement links TRBV28 to TRBJ1-5; 7 bases line up with TRBD1. CDR1 and CDR2 from the germline V gene are MDHEN and SYDVKM. Germline trimming cut 4 bases from V and 2 bases from J; bases unmatched to any gene: 5. This CDR3 region has 15 residues. The DNA for the CDR3 is TGTGCCAGCAGTTCCTTAGACAGGGGCAATCAGCCCCAGCATTTT. Translation: CASSSLDRGNQPQHF.

The V and J genes are TRBV4-3 and TRBJ2-1; 9 positions match TRBD1. V dropped 2 bases and J dropped 7; count of bases not matched to a gene: 9. The germline V gene encodes CDR1 LGHNA and CDR2 YSLEER. The CDR3 has 16 amino acids. CDR3 in DNA: TGCGCCAGCAGCCAAACGGGACAGGGAGAACCAAATGAGCAGTTCTTC. Protein: CASSQTGQGEPNEQFF.

J is TRBJ2-4 and V is TRBV7-9, with TRBD1 identical over 9 bases. Germline V gene lookup returns CDR1 SEHNR and CDR2 FQNEAQ (reference sequence). J lost 3 bases, V lost 7 bases, and 7 bases had no gene match. CDR3 length: 15 residues. The DNA of the CDR3 is TGTGCCAGCACCCGGGACAGGGAAGACAAAAACATTCAGTACTTC. Residues: CASTRDREDKNIQYF. The whole variable domain, remainder taken from reference TRBV7-9 and TRBJ2-4, is DTGVSQNPRHKITKRGQNVTFRCDPISEHNRLYWYRQTLGQGPEFLTYFQNEAQLEKSRLLSDRFSAERPKGSFSTLEIQRTEQGDSAMYLCASTRDREDKNIQYFGAGTRLSVL.

This chain links TRBV2 with TRBJ1-5, with D unresolved. The V gene lost 1 base and the J gene lost 4 bases, with 11 bases spanning the gap. Germline V gene lookup returns CDR1 SNHLY and CDR2 FYNNEI. This CDR3 has 15 amino acids. CDR3 residues: CASSEEGPTNQPQHF. The CDR3 region has the DNA TGTGCCAGCAGTGAAGAAGGGCCGACTAATCAGCCCCAGCATTTT.

The rearrangement uses TRBV13 and TRBJ1-6; 9 bases agree with TRBD1. The CDR3 sequence is 14 residues long. Germline CDR1 and CDR2: PRHDT and FYEKMQ (reference sequence). V gave up 4 bases and J gave up 8 bases; unmatched junction bases: 3. CDR3 sequence (DNA): TGTGCCAGCAGCTCGGACAGGGGAGATTCACCCCTCCACTTT. Residues: CASSSDRGDSPLHF.

The chain recombines TRBV30 with TRBJ2-7; D not certain. This CDR3 spans 14 amino acids. V was cut by 5 bases and J by 2 bases, with 16 bases left in between. Germline-derived CDR1 and CDR2 are GTSNPN and SVGIG (reference sequence). The CDR3 nucleotides read TGTGCCTGGGGCAACCCCGTAGGTACCTACGAGCAGTACTTC. Translation: CAWGNPVGTYEQYF.